These T cell receptor beta chains were read from a single sample in a study of OX40 agonist ivuxolimab in advanced cancers. The data were produced by immunoSEQ multiplex PCR, yet TCRdb's version contains in-frame clones alone and is incomplete. The sample has about 61,000 clones; around 92% are singletons. The input for sequencing was CD4+ or CD8+ T cells sorted from blood, taken in a trial of the OX40 agonist ivuxolimab. Receptor source: an adult with an advanced solid tumor such as melanoma, head and neck, liver or kidney cancer. Each CDR3 is given with its conserved first and last residue. The D gene is left open where the match is weak. Clone size is not always given. Where it is, it says once, few, many or a class for expanded clones.

TRBD2,TRBV7-9,TRBJ2-5,-,TGTGCCAGCAGCTCGTACACTAGCGGGGGAGAGACCCAGTACTTC,CASSSYTSGGETQYF
-,TRBV2,TRBJ1-1,-,TGTGCCAGCAGTGGGGGGGCGGCAGGGCCCAATTCCATGAACACTGAAGCTTTCTTT,CASSGGAAGPNSMNTEAFF
-,TRBV2,TRBJ1-5,-,TGTGCCAGCAGCGTAAACCCTAATCAGCCCCAGCATTTT,CASSVNPNQPQHF
-,TRBV28,TRBJ2-5,-,TGTGCCAGCAGCGACCTCGGGACCCCACCAGAGACCCAGTACTTC,CASSDLGTPPETQYF
TRBD1,TRBV4-1,TRBJ1-1,once,TGCGCCAGCAGCCAAGTGGGGACAGGGTTGAACACTGAAGCTTTCTTT,CASSQVGTGLNTEAFF
-,TRBV9,TRBJ2-1,-,TGTGCCAGCAGCGTAGTTGCGCATAGCTCCTACAATGAGCAGTTCTTC,CASSVVAHSSYNEQFF
-,TRBV28,TRBJ1-2,-,TGTGCCAGCAGAGTGTATACCGGGTCCTTCATGGCGAGAGGCTACACCTTC,CASRVYTGSFMARGYTF
TRBD1,TRBV29-1,TRBJ2-4,-,TGCAGCGTTATAGCCGGGACAGCTGAAAACATTCAGTACTTC,CSVIAGTAENIQYF
-,TRBV28,TRBJ1-6,-,TGTGCCAGCACCCTTTGGACCAATTCACCCCTCCACTTT,CASTLWTNSPLHF
-,TRBV30,TRBJ1-2,once,TGTGCCTGGAGTGTACAGACTAACTATGGCTACACCTTC,CAWSVQTNYGYTF
TRBD2,TRBV4-3,TRBJ2-1,-,TGCGCCAGCAGCCGGACTAGCGGGAGCTACAATGAGCAGTTCTTC,CASSRTSGSYNEQFF
-,TRBV30,TRBJ2-1,-,TGTGCCTGGAGTGTACTAGGGCATGAGCAGTTCTTC,CAWSVLGHEQFF
-,TRBV5-3,TRBJ2-3,-,TGTGCCAGAAGCTTGGGCCCTACAGATACGCAGTATTTT,CARSLGPTDTQYF
-,TRBV4-3,TRBJ1-6,-,TGCGCCAGCAGCCAAGAGTACGATGGGGGGAGTGTAGGATCACCCCTCCACTTT,CASSQEYDGGSVGSPLHF
-,TRBV5-4,TRBJ2-5,-,TGTGCCAGCAGCCGGGGGGCGGAGACCCAGTACTTC,CASSRGAETQYF
-,TRBV28,TRBJ2-3,once,TGTGCCAGCAGTTTAGCGGAGTGGGGGGCCGGAGGCACAGATACGCAGTATTTT,CASSLAEWGAGGTDTQYF
TRBD1,TRBV6-1,TRBJ1-3,-,TGTGCCAGCAGTGAACCCTCGGGACAGGGGATTGGAAACACCATATATTTT,CASSEPSGQGIGNTIYF
TRBD2,TRBV28,TRBJ2-1,-,TGTGCCAGCAGTTTAGCGGGAGGACTAGAGCAGTTCTTC,CASSLAGGLEQFF
-,TRBV4-1,TRBJ1-3,-,TGCGCCAGCAGCCAAGACGGTGGGGGTCTATCTGGAAACACCATATATTTT,CASSQDGGGLSGNTIYF
-,TRBV29-1,TRBJ1-1,-,TGCAGCGTTGATGGCGTAGGGGGACCTCTAAACACTGAAGCTTTCTTT,CSVDGVGGPLNTEAFF
TRBD2,TRBV27,TRBJ2-1,-,TGTGCCAGCAGTCCGGGACTAGCGGGTTACAATGAGCAGTTCTTC,CASSPGLAGYNEQFF
-,TRBV14,TRBJ1-2,-,TGTGCCAGCAGCCGTCCCGGGACGTTCTATGGCTACACCTTC,CASSRPGTFYGYTF
-,TRBV29-1,TRBJ2-7,-,TGCAGCGGACGCCCTACCGGCCGGACAGCCTCCTACGAGCAGTACTTC,CSGRPTGRTASYEQYF
-,TRBV7-9,TRBJ1-1,-,TGTGCCAGCAGCTTATCCCCCCAGGGAGCTTTCTTT,CASSLSPQGAFF
-,TRBV5-6,TRBJ2-2,-,TGTGCCAGCAGCTTGGGTGGTACCGGGGAGCTGTTTTTT,CASSLGGTGELFF
TRBD2,TRBV27,TRBJ2-1,-,TGTGCCAGCAGTTTACTAGCGGGAGGCTACAATGAGCAGTTCTTC,CASSLLAGGYNEQFF
-,TRBV4-1,TRBJ1-1,-,TGCGCCAGCAGCCAAGGGTTACACCTGGGGGGGGATACTGAAGCTTTCTTT,CASSQGLHLGGDTEAFF
-,TRBV7-2,TRBJ2-3,-,TGTGCCAGCAGCTTAACAGGCATACGCACAGATACGCAGTATTTT,CASSLTGIRTDTQYF
-,TRBV9,TRBJ2-1,-,TGTGCCAGCACGGCTGAAGGGAACATCGATGAGCAGTTCTTC,CASTAEGNIDEQFF
-,TRBV27,TRBJ1-5,-,TGTGCCAGCAGTTTTTATGTGAATCAGCCCCAGCATTTT,CASSFYVNQPQHF
-,TRBV28,TRBJ1-4,-,TGTGCCAGCATAAGTATCCCGGGAAATGAAAAACTGTTTTTT,CASISIPGNEKLFF
-,TRBV30,TRBJ2-1,-,TGTGCCTGGGAATTAGACAATTACAATGAGCAGTTCTTC,CAWELDNYNEQFF
-,TRBV27,TRBJ2-3,once,TGTGCCAGCAGTCTCTGGAACACAGATACGCAGTATTTT,CASSLWNTDTQYF
-,TRBV4-3,TRBJ1-3,-,TGCGCCAGCAGCCGTCGAGCGGAGGGCTCTGGAAACACCATATATTTT,CASSRRAEGSGNTIYF
-,TRBV28,TRBJ1-5,-,TGTGCCAGCAGTACCATTGTCTACAATCAGCCCCAGCATTTT,CASSTIVYNQPQHF
-,TRBV9,TRBJ1-5,-,TGTGCCAGCAGCCCTACACCGAATCAGCCCCAGCATTTT,CASSPTPNQPQHF
TRBD1,TRBV5-5,TRBJ1-2,once,TGTGCCAGCATAGGCCCGGGACAGATCTATGGCTACACCTTC,CASIGPGQIYGYTF
-,TRBV6-5,TRBJ2-7,-,TGTGCCAGCAGACCCGGGACGATCCACGAGCAGTACTTC,CASRPGTIHEQYF
-,TRBV4-1,TRBJ1-3,-,TGCGCCAGCAGCCCCATGGGCCTCTCTGGAAACACCATATATTTT,CASSPMGLSGNTIYF
TRBD1,TRBV6-5,TRBJ2-7,-,TGTGCCAGCAGTTACTCGATCGGACAGGCTAACTACGAGCAGTACTTC,CASSYSIGQANYEQYF
TRBD1,TRBV20-1,TRBJ1-2,-,TGCAGTGCACGGGACAGCTATGGCTACACCTTC,CSARDSYGYTF
-,TRBV5-5,TRBJ1-2,-,TGTGCCAGTTTCTTGGAGGAGTACTATGGCTACACCTTC,CASFLEEYYGYTF
-,TRBV25-1,TRBJ1-6,-,TGTGCCAGCAGTGAATATCAAGGAAACTATAATTCACCCCTCCACTTT,CASSEYQGNYNSPLHF
-,TRBV6-5,TRBJ2-1,-,TGTGCCAGCAGTTCCGGGACGAACAATGAGCAGTTCTTC,CASSSGTNNEQFF
-,TRBV9,TRBJ2-3,-,TGTGCCAGCAGCATGGGGCAGGGGTCTAATACGCAGTATTTT,CASSMGQGSNTQYF
-,TRBV28,TRBJ1-5,-,TGTGCCAGCAGTTTATCGGGACGCCAGCCCCAGCATTTT,CASSLSGRQPQHF
TRBD1,TRBV7-3,TRBJ1-2,once,TGTGCCAGCAGCCTCCTGGGGACAGATGGCTACACCTTC,CASSLLGTDGYTF
-,TRBV9,TRBJ1-3,-,TGTGCCAGCAGCGTAGCGGGAAACACCATATATTTT,CASSVAGNTIYF
-,TRBV28,TRBJ2-1,-,TGTGCCAGCAGTTTCCCCCAGGAGTACAATGAGCAGTTCTTC,CASSFPQEYNEQFF
-,TRBV10-1,TRBJ1-3,-,TGCGCCATCCCGGAATTTTCTGATTACACCATATATTTT,CAIPEFSDYTIYF
-,TRBV6-1,TRBJ2-7,-,TGTGCCAGCAGTACGGGACAACTCTACGAGCAGTACTTC,CASSTGQLYEQYF
-,TRBV4-2,TRBJ2-7,-,TGTGCCAGCAGCCAAGATGTGGGGACCGAACTTTACGAGCAGTACTTC,CASSQDVGTELYEQYF